Below, 22 T cell receptor beta chains from the same sample are listed, as sequenced in a study of cytomegalovirus exposure and HLA in healthy donors. The PCR employed 60 Vbeta primers together with 13 Jbeta primers. Measured with immunoSEQ multiplex PCR; TCRdb has only the in-frame clones, and not every one. The sample gives tens of thousands of clones, roughly 87% of which show up once; roughly 8% is in the top ten. Sequences were obtained from PBMCs. Receptor source: a woman aged 40 to 50 in good health and CMV-seropositive.

V is TRBV5-8 and J is TRBJ1-1; perhaps TRBD1 as D (5 bases). CDR1 SGHTS and CDR2 YDEGEE come from the germline V gene. V lost 1 base and J 5 bases, leaving 12 bases between the germline ends. The CDR3 extends over 14 amino acids. CDR3 coding DNA: TGTGCCAGCAGCTTGCTGCAGGGCAAAACTGAAGCTTTCTTT. Encoded protein: CASSLLQGKTEAFF. Complete variable domain (other parts from reference TRBV5-8 and TRBJ1-1): EAGVTQSPTHLIKTRGQQATLRCSPISGHTSVYWYQQALGLGLQFLLWYDEGEERNRGNFPPRFSGRQFPNYSSELNVNALELEDSALYLCASSLLQGKTEAFFGQGTRLTVV.

J is TRBJ1-2 and V is TRBV15, with D possibly TRBD1 on 5 matching bases. V lost 5 bases and J 4 bases, leaving 8 bases between the germline ends. CDR1 is LNHNV and CDR2 is YYDKDF in the germline V gene (reference sequence). This CDR3 contains 12 residues. The CDR3 bases are TGTGCCACCAGCGGGGCGATCTATGGCTACACCTTC. Amino acids: CATSGAIYGYTF.

The chain couples TRBV28 to TRBJ2-7; the D is unclear. Germline V gene sequence: CDR1 MDHEN, CDR2 SYDVKM. CDR3 length: 13 residues. Trimming took 5 bases from V and 0 from J, leaving 8 bases between them. The chain's CDR3 is CASSPPSSYEQYF. In nucleotides, the CDR3 is TGTGCCAGCAGTCCCCCGAGCTCCTACGAGCAGTACTTC.

The V gene is TRBV6-5, the J gene TRBJ2-7; TRBD2 agrees at 8 bases. The junction had 3 bases not matched to a gene; V was cut back by 2 bases and J by 3 bases. Germline V gene data show CDR1 as MNHEY and CDR2 as SVGAGI. This CDR3 region has 14 residues. CDR3 DNA sequence: TGTGCCAGCAGTTACGAGCGGGGGAACTACGAGCAGTACTTC. Protein product: CASSYERGNYEQYF.

A single count supports this clone. The chain couples TRBV28 to TRBJ1-2, with 7 bases lining up with TRBD1. V lost 10 bases to trimming and J lost 7 bases; unmatched junction nucleotides: 12. CDR1 and CDR2 (germline): MDHEN, SYDVKM. CDR3 length: 13 amino acids. The CDR3 bases are TGTGCCACCACTACAGGGGTAGTGGGTGGCTACACCTTC. Translation: CATTTGVVGGYTF.

The CDR3 protein is CASSDRASRGSTDTQYF. The CDR3 DNA is TGTGCCAGCAGTGACCGAGCCTCGCGGGGGAGCACAGATACGCAGTATTTT. The chain uses TRBV6-1 and TRBJ2-3; 7 bases are shared with TRBD2. The CDR3 has 17 amino acids. Germline V CDR1 and CDR2: MNHNS, SASEGT. V lost 3 bases and J lost 0; bases outside the gene matches: 9.

This sequence joins TRBV7-2 and TRBJ1-4; D unclear. The ends were cut back, 3 bases at V and 10 bases at J, with 15 bases in the middle. Germline values: CDR1 SGHTA, CDR2 FQGNSA. This CDR3 has 14 amino acids. CDR3 sequence (DNA): TGTGCCAGCAGCTTTGGAGGCGGGGAAGTAAAACTGTTTTTT. It translates to CASSFGGGEVKLFF.

As regards this clone: Mismatch with germline at one junction end may stem from a read error. The J gene is TRBJ2-3, the V gene TRBV7-7; 10 nucleotides match TRBD2. The CDR3 consists of 14 residues. Germline CDR1 and CDR2: SSHAT and FNYEAQ (reference sequence). DNA of the CDR3: TGTGCTAGCAGCTTAACGGGACTAGCGGATACGCAGTATTTT. This codes for CASSLTGLADTQYF.

V gene TRBV4-1 combines with J gene TRBJ2-7; TRBD1 might be the D (6 bases). The V gene lost 3 bases and the J gene lost 6 bases, with 12 bases spanning the gap. The CDR3 runs 13 residues. Per the germline V gene, CDR1 is MGHRA and CDR2 is YSYEKL. Written as DNA, the CDR3 is TGCGCCAGCAGCCATACACAGGGATCCGAGCAGTACTTC. Amino acid sequence: CASSHTQGSEQYF.

The rearrangement links TRBV5-1 to TRBJ2-1, with 7 bases identical to TRBD2. V shed 4 bases and J 0 bases; nucleotides not matched to a gene: 7. The CDR3 has 16 residues. The germline gives CDR1 SGHRS, CDR2 YFSETQ. The CDR3 DNA follows: TGCGCCAGCAGCCCCGTTGGGGGGGACTCCTACAATGAGCAGTTCTTC. Translation: CASSPVGGDSYNEQFF.

The V call is TRBV10-3, the J call TRBJ2-7; 9 nucleotides agree with TRBD2. CDR3 size: 15 residues. The V gene end was trimmed by 2 bases and the J gene end by 5 bases; junction bases not matched to a gene: 7. Germline loops: CDR1 ENHRY, CDR2 SYGVKD. The chain's CDR3 is CAISEAPAGGDEQYF. In nucleotides, the CDR3 is TGTGCCATCAGTGAGGCCCCGGCGGGAGGGGACGAGCAGTACTTC.

The CDR3 spells CASSLSGTGDYEQYF. The CDR3 DNA sequence: TGCGCCAGCAGCCTTTCCGGGACAGGGGACTACGAGCAGTACTTC. The chain combines TRBV4-1 with TRBJ2-7; 10 nucleotides line up with TRBD1. Unmatched junction bases numbered 6, after V lost 4 bases and J lost 3 bases. The CDR3 extends over 15 amino acids. Germline V CDR1 and CDR2: MGHRA, YSYEKL.

The chain links TRBV7-2 to TRBJ1-2; 7 positions match TRBD1. V trimming: 5 bases; J trimming: 5 bases; junction bases outside the gene matches: 17. The CDR3 loop spans 17 amino acids. CDR1 and CDR2 from the germline V gene are SGHTA and FQGNSA. CDR3 sequence: CASSPPRGTVRPYGYTF. The CDR3 coding sequence is TGTGCCAGCAGCCCACCGCGAGGGACAGTGAGACCGTATGGCTACACCTTC.

This clone has a handful of counts. The genes are TRBV7-9 and TRBJ2-7, with 7 bases lining up with TRBD1. There are 14 residues in the CDR3. The V segment lost 5 bases and the J segment 2 bases; nucleotides outside the gene matches: 6. Germline-derived CDR1 and CDR2 are SEHNR and FQNEAQ (reference sequence). CDR3 loop: CASSQWDRAYEQYF. CDR3 DNA: TGTGCCAGCAGCCAATGGGACAGAGCCTACGAGCAGTACTTC.

J is TRBJ2-5 and V is TRBV7-6, with 16 bases lining up with TRBD2. Germline CDR1 is SGHVS and CDR2 is FNYEAQ. With V trimmed by 5 bases and J by 5 bases, 8 bases remained unmatched. The CDR3 totals 17 residues. CDR3 DNA sequence: TGTGCCAGCAGCCCCGGGACTAGCGGGGGGGTTTACGAGACCCAGTACTTC. Amino acids: CASSPGTSGGVYETQYF.

The chain uses TRBV9 and TRBJ2-2, with TRBD2 matching 10 bases. Germline-derived CDR1 and CDR2 are SGDLS and YYNGEE. V dropped 6 bases and J dropped 5; count of bases not matched to a gene: 13. The length of the CDR3 is 17 residues. The CDR3 reads CASNSKAGGPWTGELFF. The DNA for the CDR3 is TGTGCCAGCAACTCAAAAGCGGGAGGGCCTTGGACCGGGGAGCTGTTTTTT.

V is TRBV21-1 and J is TRBJ1-3; the table's D call, TRBD1, has no DNA check behind it. TRBV21-1 is listed as a pseudogene. The length of the CDR3 is 17 residues. CDR3 nucleotides: TGTGCCAGCAGCAAAGAACTCCCGCGACACTCTGGAAACACCATATATTTT. This gives the protein CASSKELPRHSGNTIYF.

The chain combines TRBV6-1 with TRBJ1-1, with a possible D match to TRBD1 (6 bases). Trimming cost V 2 bases and J 5 bases, with 6 bases left between them. CDR3 size: 12 residues. CDR1 and CDR2 (germline): MNHNS, SASEGT. The CDR3 loop is CASSEQGTEAFF. DNA of the CDR3: TGTGCCAGCAGTGAACAGGGGACTGAAGCTTTCTTT.

The genes are TRBV5-5 and TRBJ1-2, with D possibly TRBD1 on 6 matching bases. Germline V gene data show CDR1 as SGHKS and CDR2 as YYEKEE (reference sequence). V was trimmed by 4 bases and J by 5 bases, leaving 15 bases between them. CDR3 size: 14 residues. The CDR3: CASSGGDRRYGYTF. The CDR3 DNA reads as TGTGCCAGCAGCGGGGGTGACAGGCGGTATGGCTACACCTTC.

The chain employs TRBV6-1 and TRBJ2-5, with TRBD2 matching 12 bases. The CDR3 loop spans 17 amino acids. Germline CDR1 reads MNHNS; CDR2 reads SASEGT. Losses at the gene ends were 3 bases for V and 1 base for J; bases not matched to a gene: 6. This chain's CDR3 is CASSDPRTSGAQETQYF. Here the CDR3 DNA reads TGTGCCAGCAGTGACCCTCGGACTAGCGGGGCCCAAGAGACCCAGTACTTC.

The CDR3 nucleotides read TGTGCCAGCAGCCTTACCCCCAGGACTGGGACATACAATGAGCAGTTCTTC. Translated: CASSLTPRTGTYNEQFF. J is TRBJ2-1 and V is TRBV4-2; D may be TRBD1 (6 bases). The CDR3 extends over 17 amino acids. Germline V gene data show CDR1 as LGHNA and CDR2 as YNFKEQ. The V and J ends lost 4 bases and 4 bases respectively, with 20 bases between them.

V is TRBV7-6 and J is TRBJ1-1; D remains ambiguous. The germline V and J ends were trimmed by 3 bases and 0 bases, with 17 bases remaining between them. This CDR3 region has 17 residues. Germline CDR1 is SGHVS and CDR2 is FNYEAQ. As DNA, the CDR3 is TGTGCCAGCAGCTTTCGGAGGGCAGAAGAGATGAACACTGAAGCTTTCTTT. Translating it yields CASSFRRAEEMNTEAFF.